Listed below are T cell receptor beta chains from one sample, sequenced in a study of radiotherapy plus CTLA-4 blockade in lung cancer. Sequenced by immunoSEQ multiplex PCR; TCRdb stores in-frame clones only, minus some. The sample includes about 120,000 clones, 65% to 85% of them seen just once. The source was peripheral blood, collected from a patient treated with radiotherapy plus ipilimumab. The receptors come from a human donor with non-small cell lung cancer who had a partial response to radiotherapy plus ipilimumab. CDR3s leave out the opening cysteine and the closing phenylalanine or tryptophan. D genes are given only for firm matches.

cdr3_aa,j_call,v_call,d_call
ASSAQGQMNTEAF,TRBJ1-1,TRBV19,-
ASSGQGDTGELF,TRBJ2-2,TRBV2,-
ASSQEFRTGWNEQF,TRBJ2-1,TRBV4-1,TRBD1
ASSYRTRSTDTQY,TRBJ2-3,TRBV6-5,TRBD2
ATSRGDTLFGYT,TRBJ1-2,TRBV15,-
ASTTSGTQPDTQY,TRBJ2-3,TRBV7-2,TRBD2
ASSQGTANYGYT,TRBJ1-2,TRBV4-2,-
ASSPGPLAVQETQY,TRBJ2-5,TRBV9,TRBD2
ASSIAWSRNEQF,TRBJ2-1,TRBV19,-
ASSYSPGGSSYNEQF,TRBJ2-1,TRBV28,-
ASSSPGGERLLAKNIQY,TRBJ2-4,TRBV7-2,-
ASIGLAAGELF,TRBJ2-2,TRBV19,-
ASRTEERDNYT,TRBJ1-2,TRBV6-1,-
ASRRDLQNTEAF,TRBJ1-1,TRBV5-4,-
ASRRPQGGETQY,TRBJ2-5,TRBV7-9,-
SVSPDSYGYT,TRBJ1-2,TRBV29-1,-
ASSPGGEINEQF,TRBJ2-1,TRBV5-4,TRBD1
ASSLTSVSTNEQF,TRBJ2-1,TRBV27,TRBD2
AISERTSGVFDEQF,TRBJ2-1,TRBV10-3,TRBD2
ASSQDVGNTGELF,TRBJ2-2,TRBV4-2,-
ASSVALSGRAHEQF,TRBJ2-1,TRBV2,TRBD2
ASSFQGTSGANVLT,TRBJ2-6,TRBV5-6,-
ASSPSRGLSYT,TRBJ1-2,TRBV18,-
ASSQGGTSGRSEQY,TRBJ2-7,TRBV28,TRBD2
ASSQGLAQTDTQY,TRBJ2-3,TRBV19,TRBD2
ASSQDSYEQY,TRBJ2-7,TRBV5-1,-
ASSLEGQGREAF,TRBJ1-1,TRBV5-1,-
ASSPRDRGNTEAF,TRBJ1-1,TRBV6-5,TRBD1
ASSPGIGRAF,TRBJ1-1,TRBV7-3,-
ASGTGTTEAF,TRBJ1-1,TRBV6-1,-
SVEDLTGKVDEQF,TRBJ2-1,TRBV29-1,TRBD1